This T cell receptor beta chain was identified during a study of T-cell memory formation after mild COVID-19. Study overall: For the most part, TCR clusters were specific to one donor. Whole-study results and caveats: Clones from the second wave (peaking day 37) had unconfirmed SARS-CoV-2 specificity.

The length of the CDR3 is 13 residues. Germline trimming cut 5 bases from V and 9 bases from J; bases unmatched to any gene: 7. CDR1 is SGHVS, CDR2 FNYEAQ, per germline. Via MiXCR, TCRdb re-called the 5' RACE reads, giving one row per CDR3 protein. The sample carries more than 300,000 distinct CDR3 sequences, 20% to 25% recorded once. With regard to this clonotype: Its antigen is as yet unknown.

The receptor's source is a man younger than 30 who had mild COVID-19 (a few samples of this study predate the infection). Cell type and time point are not known. The sequenced material came from PBMCs or a T cell subset sorted from them (not recorded which). This chain links TRBV7-6 with TRBJ2-5; 9 nucleotides agree with TRBD1. CDR3: CASSLGQGRAQYF. The CDR3 nucleotides read TGTGCCAGCAGCCTAGGACAGGGGAGAGCCCAGTACTTC. Combining the CDR3 with reference TRBV7-6 and TRBJ2-5 gives the whole variable domain GAGVSQSPRYKVTKRGQDVALRCDPISGHVSLYWYRQALGQGPEFLTYFNYEAQQDKSGLPNDRFSAERPEGSISTLTIQRTEQRDSAMYRCASSLGQGRAQYFGPGTRLLVL.